This T cell receptor (beta chain) was observed in a study of shared clonotypes between healthy human individuals. Overall study context: Sampling drew on donors who were two women and a few men aged 18 to 49. Three CD4 naive, three CD4 memory, two CD8 naive and one CD8 memory plate were used per donor. Study-level results: Larger richness was generally estimated for naive than memory subsets.

Libraries were prepared by immunoSEQ multiplex PCR; TCRdb keeps only in-frame clonotypes and omits some of them. The table records around 1,100,000 clones, around 77% of them present only once. This CDR3 has 16 residues. Germline V gene lookup returns CDR1 MNHNY and CDR2 SVGAGI (reference sequence). Losses at the gene ends were 0 bases for V and 4 bases for J; bases not matched to a gene: 5. To note about this clone: What it recognizes is unknown. Other DNA sequences from this sample encode an identical CDR3 as well.

The sequence derives from a man between 18 and 29 years old in good health. Some clones in this sample may be carry-over from other donors' samples. The chain combines TRBV6-6 with TRBJ1-2, with TRBD1 matching 10 bases. Input material: memory CD4+ T cells from PBMCs. The subset: CD45RA-negative fraction. CDR3 sequence: CASSYSGQGGSYGYTF. The CDR3 DNA is TGTGCCAGCAGTTACTCTGGACAGGGGGGGAGCTATGGCTACACCTTC.